Below, 3 T cell receptor beta chains from the same sample are listed, as sequenced in a study of T cells after yellow fever vaccination (dated by TCRdb to about 2019). Reading the label with the study, this specimen's treatment or condition is: live attenuated yellow fever vaccine strain. Receptor amplification or capture employed 5' RACE. The sequencing machine was an Illumina HiSeq 2500. The public reads were quality trimmed at Q25 with fastp and then assembled into clones with MiXCR by TCRdb, keeping productive beta chains. Rows with one shared CDR3 protein collapse into an entry with the most common genes and DNA. A total of 320,000 or so distinct CDR3 sequences appear in this sample, 7% to 10% of them only once. Jointly, the top ten make up approximately 16% of the sample. The sequenced sample was PBMCs, obtained around 45 days after the first yellow fever vaccination. Every receptor here comes from a man aged 18 to 30 who received the YFV17D yellow fever vaccine.

This clonotype was seen many times. The rearrangement joins TRBV11-2 to TRBJ2-3; TRBD2 agrees at 15 bases. Trimming took 3 bases from V and 6 from J; bases not matched to a gene: 7. The germline V gene has CDR1 SGHAT and CDR2 FQNNGV. This CDR3 is 17 amino acids long. The CDR3 bases are TGTGCCAGCAGCTTTCCGGGACTAGCGGGGGGTGGGGATACGCAGTATTTT. Amino acids: CASSFPGLAGGGDTQYF.

This clonotype has at least ten counts. V and J are TRBV18 and TRBJ1-2, with 10 bases lining up with TRBD1. With V trimmed by 3 bases and J by 4 bases, 5 bases remained unmatched. In germline, CDR1 is KGHSH, CDR2 LQKENI. The CDR3 is made up of 15 amino acids. The CDR3 DNA follows: TGTGCCAGCTCACCGGGACAGGGGTACGGCTATGGCTACACCTTC. Protein sequence: CASSPGQGYGYGYTF.

This clonotype has a handful of counts. The V gene is TRBV5-1, the J gene TRBJ2-3, with a tentative D call TRBD1 (5 bases). The CDR3 loop spans 15 amino acids. Per germline, CDR1 SGHRS and CDR2 YFSETQ. V lost 2 bases to trimming and J lost 4 bases, with 14 bases between them. The CDR3 DNA reads as TGCGCCAGCAGCTTAACCAGGGTACTCGCAGATACGCAGTATTTT. Residues: CASSLTRVLADTQYF.